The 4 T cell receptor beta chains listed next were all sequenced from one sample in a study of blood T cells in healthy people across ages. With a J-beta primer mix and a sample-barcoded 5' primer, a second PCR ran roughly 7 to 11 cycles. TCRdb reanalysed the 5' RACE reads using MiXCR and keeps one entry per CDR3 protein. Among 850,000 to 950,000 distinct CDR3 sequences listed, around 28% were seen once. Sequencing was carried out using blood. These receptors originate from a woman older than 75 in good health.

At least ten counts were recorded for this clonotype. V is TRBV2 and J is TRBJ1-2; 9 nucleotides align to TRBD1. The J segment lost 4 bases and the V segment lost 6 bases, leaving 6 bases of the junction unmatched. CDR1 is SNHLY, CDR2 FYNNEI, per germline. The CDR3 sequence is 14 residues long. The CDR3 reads CASRAGTGLYGYTF. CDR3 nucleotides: TGTGCCAGCAGGGCCGGGACAGGGCTCTATGGCTACACCTTC.

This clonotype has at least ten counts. The CDR3 loop reads CASSQGQWGYGYTF. In DNA form, the CDR3 reads TGCGCCAGCAGCCAGGGCCAATGGGGCTATGGCTACACCTTC. This rearrangement joins TRBV5-1 to TRBJ1-2, with D possibly TRBD1 on 5 matching bases. V was clipped by 4 bases and J by 4 bases, with 14 bases between them. Germline values: CDR1 SGHRS, CDR2 YFSETQ. This CDR3 contains 14 residues.

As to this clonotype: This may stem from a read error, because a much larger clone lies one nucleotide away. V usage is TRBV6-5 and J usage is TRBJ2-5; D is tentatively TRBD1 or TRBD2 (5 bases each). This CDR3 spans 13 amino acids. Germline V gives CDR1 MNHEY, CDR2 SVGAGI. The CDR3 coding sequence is TGTGCCAGCAGTTACGGGGGTCTAGAGACCCGGTACTTC. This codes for CASSYGGLETRYF.

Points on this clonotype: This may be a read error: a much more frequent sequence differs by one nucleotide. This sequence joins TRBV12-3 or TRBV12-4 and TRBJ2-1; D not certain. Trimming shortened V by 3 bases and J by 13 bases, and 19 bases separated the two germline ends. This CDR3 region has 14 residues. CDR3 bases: TGTGCCAGCAGTTTCGGACGGTCCCAAGAGACCCAGTTCTTC. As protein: CASSFGRSQETQFF.